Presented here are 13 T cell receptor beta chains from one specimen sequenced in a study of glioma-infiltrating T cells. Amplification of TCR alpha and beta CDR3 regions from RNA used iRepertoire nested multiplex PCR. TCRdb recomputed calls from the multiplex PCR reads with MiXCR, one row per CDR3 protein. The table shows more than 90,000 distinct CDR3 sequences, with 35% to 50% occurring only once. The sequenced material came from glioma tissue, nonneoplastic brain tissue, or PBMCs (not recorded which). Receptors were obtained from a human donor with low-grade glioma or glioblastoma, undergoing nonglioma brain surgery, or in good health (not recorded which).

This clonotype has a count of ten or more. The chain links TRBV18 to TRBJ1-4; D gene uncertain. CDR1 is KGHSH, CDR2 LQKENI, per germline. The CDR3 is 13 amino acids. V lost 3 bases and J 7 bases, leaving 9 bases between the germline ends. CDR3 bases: TGTGCCAGCTCACCCCAGGAAGGTGAAAAACTGTTTTTT. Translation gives CASSPQEGEKLFF.

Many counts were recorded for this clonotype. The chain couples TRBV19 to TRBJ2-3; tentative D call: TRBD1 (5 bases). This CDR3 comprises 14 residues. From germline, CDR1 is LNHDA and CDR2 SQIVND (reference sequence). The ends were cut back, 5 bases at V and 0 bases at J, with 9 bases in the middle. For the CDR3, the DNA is TGTGCCAGTAGTGGCAGGGTTAGCACAGATACGCAGTATTTT. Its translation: CASSGRVSTDTQYF. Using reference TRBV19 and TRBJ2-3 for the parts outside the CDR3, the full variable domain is DGGITQSPKYLFRKEGQNVTLSCEQNLNHDAMYWYRQDPGQGLRLIYYSQIVNDFQKGDIAEGYSVSREKKESFPLTVTSAQKNPTAFYLCASSGRVSTDTQYFGPGTRLTVL.

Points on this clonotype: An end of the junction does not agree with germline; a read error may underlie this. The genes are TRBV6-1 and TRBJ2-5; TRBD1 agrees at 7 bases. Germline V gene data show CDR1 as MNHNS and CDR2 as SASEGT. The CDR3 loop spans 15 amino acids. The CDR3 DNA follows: TGTGCCAGCAGGAGAACGACAGGGTTGGCAGAGAACCAGTACTTC. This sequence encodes CASRRTTGLAENQYF.

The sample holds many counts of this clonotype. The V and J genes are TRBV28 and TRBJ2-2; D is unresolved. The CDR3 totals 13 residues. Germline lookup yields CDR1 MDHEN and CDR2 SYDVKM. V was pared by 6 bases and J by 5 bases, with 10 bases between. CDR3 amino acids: CASRRPGTGELFF. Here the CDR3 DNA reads TGTGCCAGCAGGCGTCCCGGGACCGGGGAGCTGTTTTTT.

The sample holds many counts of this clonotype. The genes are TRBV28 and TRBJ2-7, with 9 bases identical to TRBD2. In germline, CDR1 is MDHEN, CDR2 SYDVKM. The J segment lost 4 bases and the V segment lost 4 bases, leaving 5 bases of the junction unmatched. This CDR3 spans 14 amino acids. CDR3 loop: CASSSTSGRYEQYF. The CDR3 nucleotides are TGTGCCAGCAGTTCGACTAGCGGTCGTTACGAGCAGTACTTC. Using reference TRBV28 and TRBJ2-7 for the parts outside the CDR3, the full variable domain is DVKVTQSSRYLVKRTGEKVFLECVQDMDHENMFWYRQDPGLGLRLIYFSYDVKMKEKGDIPEGYSVSREKKERFSLILESASTNQTSMYLCASSSTSGRYEQYFGPGTRLTVT.

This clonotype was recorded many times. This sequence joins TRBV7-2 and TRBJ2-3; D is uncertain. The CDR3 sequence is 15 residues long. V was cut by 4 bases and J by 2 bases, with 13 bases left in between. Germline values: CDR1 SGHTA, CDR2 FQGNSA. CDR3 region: CASSYGLILTDTQYF. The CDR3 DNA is TGTGCCAGCAGCTACGGTCTCATCCTCACAGATACGCAGTATTTT.

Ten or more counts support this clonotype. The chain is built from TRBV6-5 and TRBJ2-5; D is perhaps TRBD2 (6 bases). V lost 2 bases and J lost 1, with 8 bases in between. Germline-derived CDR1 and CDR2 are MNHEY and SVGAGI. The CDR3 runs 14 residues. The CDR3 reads CASSYAGRQETQYF. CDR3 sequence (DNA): TGTGCCAGCAGTTACGCGGGGCGCCAAGAGACCCAGTACTTC.

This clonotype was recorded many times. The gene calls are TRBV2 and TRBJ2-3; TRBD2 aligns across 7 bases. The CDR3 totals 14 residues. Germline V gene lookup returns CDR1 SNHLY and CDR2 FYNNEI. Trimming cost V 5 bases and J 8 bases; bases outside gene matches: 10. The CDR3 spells CASSPSVGGGTQYF. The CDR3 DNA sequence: TGTGCCAGCAGTCCTTCTGTTGGGGGGGGTACGCAGTATTTT.

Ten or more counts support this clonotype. CDR3 sequence (DNA): TGTGCCAGCAGTTTCCTCAGCGGGAGCGCAGATACGCAGTATTTT. Protein: CASSFLSGSADTQYF. The chain carries TRBV12-3 or TRBV12-4 and TRBJ2-3; TRBD2 agrees at 8 bases. The CDR3 loop spans 15 amino acids. V shed 3 bases, J shed 4 bases, and the junction held 6 bases outside the gene matches.

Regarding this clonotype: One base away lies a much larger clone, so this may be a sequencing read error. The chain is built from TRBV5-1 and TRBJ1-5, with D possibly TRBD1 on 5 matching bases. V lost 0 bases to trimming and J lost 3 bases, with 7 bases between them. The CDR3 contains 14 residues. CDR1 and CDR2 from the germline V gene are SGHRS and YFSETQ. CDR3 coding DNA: TGCGCCAGCAGCTTGGGGGACTTCAATCAGCCCCAGCATTTT. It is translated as CASSLGDFNQPQHF.

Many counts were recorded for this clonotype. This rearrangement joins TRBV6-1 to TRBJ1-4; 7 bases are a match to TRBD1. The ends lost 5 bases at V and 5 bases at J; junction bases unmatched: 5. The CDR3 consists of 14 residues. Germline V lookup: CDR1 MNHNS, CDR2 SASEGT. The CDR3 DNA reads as TGTGCCAGCAGTACGACAGGGCGGAATGAAAAACTGTTTTTT. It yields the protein CASSTTGRNEKLFF.

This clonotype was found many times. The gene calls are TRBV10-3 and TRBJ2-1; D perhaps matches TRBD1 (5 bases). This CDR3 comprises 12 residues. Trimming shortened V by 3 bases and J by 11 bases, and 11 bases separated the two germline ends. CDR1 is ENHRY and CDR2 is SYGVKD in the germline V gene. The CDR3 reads CAISDVDTKQFF. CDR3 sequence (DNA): TGTGCCATCAGTGATGTGGACACAAAGCAGTTCTTC.

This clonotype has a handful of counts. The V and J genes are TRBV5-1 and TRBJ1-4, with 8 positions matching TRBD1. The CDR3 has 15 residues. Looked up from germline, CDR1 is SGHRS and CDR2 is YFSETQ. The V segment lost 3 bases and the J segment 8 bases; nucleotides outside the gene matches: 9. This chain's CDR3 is CASSSQGGLGEKLFF. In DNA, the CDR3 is TGCGCCAGCAGCTCACAGGGGGGGCTCGGCGAAAAACTGTTTTTT.